These 14 T cell receptor beta chains originate from one sample sequenced in a study of T cell changes during pregnancy in multiple sclerosis (dated by TCRdb to between 2018 and 2020). The receptor library was made with the immunoSEQ multiplex PCR assay. TCRdb retrieved this table from immuneACCESS and kept in-frame rearrangements only. Not all clones are present; in checked studies, unresolved V genes account for under half, and no reason is known for the remainder. The sample includes about 72,000 clones, with 75% to 95% observed a single time. The ten top clones hold roughly 0.8% of the sample. The sequencing used peripheral blood, collected in the second trimester of pregnancy. These receptors came from a female donor with multiple sclerosis, enrolled in a pregnancy study.

The chain links TRBV5-5 to TRBJ2-2; tentative D call: TRBD2 (6 bases). V dropped 5 bases and J dropped 1 base, with 12 bases sitting between them. Germline assignment: CDR1 SGHKS and CDR2 YYEKEE (reference sequence). The CDR3 contains 15 residues. The DNA of the CDR3 is TGTGCCAGCAGGATCGCGGGGCTGAACACCGGGGAGCTGTTTTTT. It translates to CASRIAGLNTGELFF. Filled out from reference TRBV5-5 and TRBJ2-2, the complete variable domain reads DAGVTQSPTHLIKTRGQQVTLRCSPISGHKSVSWYQQVLGQGPQFIFQYYEKEERGRGNFPDRFSARQFPNYSSELNVNALLLGDSALYLCASRIAGLNTGELFFGEGSRLTVL.

The chain has TRBV27 and TRBJ1-1; 8 nucleotides agree with TRBD1. The CDR3 sequence is 16 residues long. CDR1 and CDR2 from the germline V gene are MNHEY and SMNVEV (reference sequence). The J segment lost 0 bases and the V segment lost 7 bases, leaving 10 bases of the junction unmatched. The CDR3 DNA sequence: TGTGCCAGCAAAATCACAGGGGGTTGGGTGAACACTGAAGCTTTCTTT. Protein sequence: CASKITGGWVNTEAFF.

This clone was observed a few times. This chain connects TRBV6-5 to TRBJ1-5; D gene unclear. This CDR3 region has 13 residues. V was trimmed by 10 bases and J by 7 bases, leaving 17 bases between them. Germline V gives CDR1 MNHEY, CDR2 SVGAGI. DNA for the CDR3: TGTGCCACCAGGTTGACCGCGGGGCAGCCCCAGCATTTT. Protein product: CATRLTAGQPQHF.

The chain carries TRBV11-3 and TRBJ2-1; 13 nucleotides agree with TRBD2. The trim removed 0 bases at V and 6 bases at J, leaving 11 bases unmatched. The CDR3 extends over 19 amino acids. Germline values: CDR1 SGHNT, CDR2 YENEEA. CDR3: CASSLESPLLAGGSNEQFF. Here the CDR3 DNA reads TGTGCCAGCAGCTTAGAGAGCCCTTTACTAGCGGGGGGGAGCAATGAGCAGTTCTTC.

CDR3 region: CASQIGTNYNEQFF. The CDR3 DNA is TGTGCCAGCCAAATAGGGACTAACTACAATGAGCAGTTCTTC. The rearrangement uses TRBV11-2 and TRBJ2-1, with 7 bases fitting TRBD2. This CDR3 has 14 residues. With 8 bases clipped from V and 3 bases from J, the junction kept 7 bases outside the gene matches. Germline V lookup: CDR1 SGHAT, CDR2 FQNNGV.

This clone was observed a single time. The rearrangement joins TRBV27 to TRBJ2-7; 10 positions match TRBD2. This CDR3 spans 13 amino acids. Germline values: CDR1 MNHEY, CDR2 SMNVEV (reference sequence). Trimming at V came to 10 bases and at J to 2 bases, leaving 5 bases not matched to a gene. CDR3 in amino acids: CATGTSAAYEQYF. CDR3 DNA: TGTGCCACCGGGACTAGCGCAGCCTACGAGCAGTACTTC.

This chain uses TRBV4-2 with TRBJ2-1; no definite D call. The V and J ends lost 1 base and 8 bases respectively, with 12 bases between them. The V gene's germline CDR1 is LGHNA and CDR2 YNFKEQ. This CDR3 is built from 14 residues. CDR3 in amino acids: CASSQGLLVDEQFF. The CDR3 DNA reads as TGTGCCAGCAGCCAAGGGCTCCTAGTCGATGAGCAGTTCTTC.

This chain joins TRBV5-6 and TRBJ2-3, with 12 nucleotides matching TRBD2. The junction had 7 bases not matched to a gene; V was cut back by 1 base and J by 1 base. The CDR3 runs 18 residues. CDR1 and CDR2 from the germline V gene are SGHDT and YYEEEE. The CDR3 DNA follows: TGTGCCAGCAGCTTGCCTAGCGGGGGGGCGTGGGGCACAGATACGCAGTATTTT. Its protein is CASSLPSGGAWGTDTQYF.

CDR3 sequence: CASSVGTIHGYTF. The CDR3 DNA follows: TGTGCCAGCAGCGTAGGGACAATTCATGGCTACACCTTC. The gene calls are TRBV9 and TRBJ1-2; TRBD1 might be the D (5 bases). This CDR3 contains 13 residues. V lost 0 bases and J 6 bases, leaving 9 bases between the germline ends. Germline lookup yields CDR1 SGDLS and CDR2 YYNGEE.

The rearrangement joins TRBV30 to TRBJ1-2; D remains unclear. The length of the CDR3 is 15 residues. The germline V gene encodes CDR1 GTSNPN and CDR2 SVGIG (reference sequence). V lost 0 bases, J lost 4 bases, and 15 bases lay in between. Here the CDR3 DNA reads TGTGCCTGGAGTGTATTTGGCCACCGGGGCTATGGCTACACCTTC. It is translated as CAWSVFGHRGYGYTF.

The CDR3 DNA sequence: TGTGCCTGGAATGTGGGACAGGGGGCGAACACTGAAGCTTTCTTT. Encoded protein: CAWNVGQGANTEAFF. V usage is TRBV30 and J usage is TRBJ1-1, with TRBD1 matching over 12 bases. V lost 4 bases to trimming and J lost 1 base; unmatched junction nucleotides: 4. Germline V CDR1 and CDR2: GTSNPN, SVGIG (reference sequence). The CDR3 has 15 residues.

The chain links TRBV7-2 to TRBJ2-2; D unresolved. This CDR3 comprises 13 residues. Trimming removed 4 bases at V and 5 bases at J, with 8 bases between. CDR1 and CDR2 (germline): SGHTA, FQGNSA. The CDR3 here is CASSSTYTGELFF. The DNA of the CDR3 is TGTGCCAGCAGCTCAACATATACCGGGGAGCTGTTTTTT.

This clone came up once. The chain couples TRBV18 to TRBJ2-7; maybe TRBD1 (5 bases). V lost 4 bases, J lost 6 bases, and 7 bases lay in between. The CDR3 spans 11 residues. Germline V gene data show CDR1 as KGHSH and CDR2 as LQKENI. CDR3 bases: TGTGCCAGCTCACGAACAGGCGAGCAGTACTTC. Residues: CASSRTGEQYF.

V and J are TRBV7-2 and TRBJ1-3; D is unclear. Germline lookup yields CDR1 SGHTA and CDR2 FQGNSA. The CDR3 runs to 16 residues. V lost 3 bases and J 0 bases, leaving 12 bases between the germline ends. The CDR3, as DNA: TGTGCCAGCAGCTTTGGCGCAGGCGCCTCTGGAAACACCATATATTTT. It yields the protein CASSFGAGASGNTIYF.